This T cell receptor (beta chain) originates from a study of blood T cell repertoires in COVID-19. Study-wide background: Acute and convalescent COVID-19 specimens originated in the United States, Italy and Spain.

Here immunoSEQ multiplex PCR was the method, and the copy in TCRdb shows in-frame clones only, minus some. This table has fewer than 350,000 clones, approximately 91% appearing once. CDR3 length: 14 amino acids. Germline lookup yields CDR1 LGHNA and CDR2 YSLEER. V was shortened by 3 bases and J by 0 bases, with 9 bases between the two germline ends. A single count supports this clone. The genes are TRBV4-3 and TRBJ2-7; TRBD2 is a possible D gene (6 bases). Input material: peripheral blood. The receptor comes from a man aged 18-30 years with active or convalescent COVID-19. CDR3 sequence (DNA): TGCGCCAGCAGCCAGGGGACTTACTCCTACGAGCAGTACTTC. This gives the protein CASSQGTYSYEQYF.